The sequence of this T cell receptor (beta chain) was determined in a study of Ad26.COV2.S vaccination and SARS-CoV-2 variants. Treatment indicated: approximately 18 received Ad26.COV2.S at low or high dose, single or two shots; several received placebo; per-sample allocation not given. Sample collection was performed on day 63 after the first vaccine or placebo injection. Looked up from germline, CDR1 is SSHAT and CDR2 is FNYEAQ (reference sequence). This CDR3 spans 15 amino acids. A word on this clone: One end of the junction is discordant with germline, which a read error may explain.

The protocol was immunoSEQ multiplex PCR, while the TCRdb copy is restricted to in-frame clones and leaves out a portion. The sample carries 300,000 to 400,000 clones, roughly 87% recorded once. The chain carries TRBV7-7 and TRBJ1-3, with D possibly TRBD1 on 6 matching bases. Sequences were derived from peripheral blood, sampled in a trial of Ad26.COV2.S vaccine versus placebo. This clonotype originated in a person aged 18-65 years who received the Ad26.COV2.S COVID-19 vaccine or a placebo. The chain's CDR3 is CASSLSKGAGNTIYF. The CDR3 DNA sequence: TGTGCTAGCAGCTTGAGTAAGGGGGCTGGAAACACCATATATTTT.